This TCR beta chain was recovered during a study of cytomegalovirus exposure and HLA in healthy donors. General observations from the study: Reportedly, diagnosis of cytomegalovirus status by the classifier showed high specificity and sensitivity. A prior analysis recorded that most TCR beta V segments were productive about 90% or about 30% of the time. A few chains tied to CMV proved CMV antigen-specific in vitro.

PCR was performed using 60 Vbeta and 13 Jbeta primers. The protocol was immunoSEQ multiplex PCR, while the TCRdb copy is restricted to in-frame clones and leaves out a portion. The table has 150,000 to 200,000 clones, approximately 80% seen once. With regard to this clone: What it recognizes is unknown.

The CDR3 runs 16 residues. In germline, CDR1 is SGDLS, CDR2 YYNGEE. The V and J ends lost 4 bases and 3 bases respectively, with 17 bases between them. The TCR sequence derives from a woman aged 18-29 years in good health and CMV-seronegative. Sequencing was carried out using PBMCs. The V and J genes are TRBV9 and TRBJ1-5, with D maybe TRBD1 (5 bases). This CDR3 is CASSPGMQGLNQPQHF. The CDR3 DNA follows: TGTGCCAGCAGCCCCGGGATGCAGGGACTCAATCAGCCCCAGCATTTT.